The entry that follows covers one TCR beta chain sequence. The antigen remains undetermined. The data stem from a study of cytomegalovirus exposure and HLA in healthy donors. Findings and limits, study-wide: It is likely that the observed cluster of highly shared sequence variants was a sequencing artifact. The study labeled 150 to 200 TCR beta chains cytomegalovirus-associated. With later analysis, a missense DCLRE1C variant became linked to TCR beta V- and J-gene trimming. In vitro checks showed that a few CMV-associated chains really do target CMV antigens.

The primer mix had 60 Vbeta and 13 Jbeta primers. The assay was immunoSEQ multiplex PCR, and TCRdb's table has in-frame clones only and misses some. The profile shows roughly 190,000 clones, 75% to 90% of them singletons. V was pared by 6 bases and J by 4 bases, with 17 bases of the junction left unmatched. CDR3 length equals 17 residues. Per the germline V gene, CDR1 is SQVTM and CDR2 is ANQGSEA. This TCR was recovered from a woman under 30 in good health and CMV-seronegative. The chain uses TRBV29-1 and TRBJ2-3; 9 bases match TRBD1. Input material: PBMCs. The CDR3: CSVALTFTGGGADTQYF. DNA for the CDR3: TGCAGCGTGGCCCTCACCTTCACAGGGGGCGGAGCAGATACGCAGTATTTT.